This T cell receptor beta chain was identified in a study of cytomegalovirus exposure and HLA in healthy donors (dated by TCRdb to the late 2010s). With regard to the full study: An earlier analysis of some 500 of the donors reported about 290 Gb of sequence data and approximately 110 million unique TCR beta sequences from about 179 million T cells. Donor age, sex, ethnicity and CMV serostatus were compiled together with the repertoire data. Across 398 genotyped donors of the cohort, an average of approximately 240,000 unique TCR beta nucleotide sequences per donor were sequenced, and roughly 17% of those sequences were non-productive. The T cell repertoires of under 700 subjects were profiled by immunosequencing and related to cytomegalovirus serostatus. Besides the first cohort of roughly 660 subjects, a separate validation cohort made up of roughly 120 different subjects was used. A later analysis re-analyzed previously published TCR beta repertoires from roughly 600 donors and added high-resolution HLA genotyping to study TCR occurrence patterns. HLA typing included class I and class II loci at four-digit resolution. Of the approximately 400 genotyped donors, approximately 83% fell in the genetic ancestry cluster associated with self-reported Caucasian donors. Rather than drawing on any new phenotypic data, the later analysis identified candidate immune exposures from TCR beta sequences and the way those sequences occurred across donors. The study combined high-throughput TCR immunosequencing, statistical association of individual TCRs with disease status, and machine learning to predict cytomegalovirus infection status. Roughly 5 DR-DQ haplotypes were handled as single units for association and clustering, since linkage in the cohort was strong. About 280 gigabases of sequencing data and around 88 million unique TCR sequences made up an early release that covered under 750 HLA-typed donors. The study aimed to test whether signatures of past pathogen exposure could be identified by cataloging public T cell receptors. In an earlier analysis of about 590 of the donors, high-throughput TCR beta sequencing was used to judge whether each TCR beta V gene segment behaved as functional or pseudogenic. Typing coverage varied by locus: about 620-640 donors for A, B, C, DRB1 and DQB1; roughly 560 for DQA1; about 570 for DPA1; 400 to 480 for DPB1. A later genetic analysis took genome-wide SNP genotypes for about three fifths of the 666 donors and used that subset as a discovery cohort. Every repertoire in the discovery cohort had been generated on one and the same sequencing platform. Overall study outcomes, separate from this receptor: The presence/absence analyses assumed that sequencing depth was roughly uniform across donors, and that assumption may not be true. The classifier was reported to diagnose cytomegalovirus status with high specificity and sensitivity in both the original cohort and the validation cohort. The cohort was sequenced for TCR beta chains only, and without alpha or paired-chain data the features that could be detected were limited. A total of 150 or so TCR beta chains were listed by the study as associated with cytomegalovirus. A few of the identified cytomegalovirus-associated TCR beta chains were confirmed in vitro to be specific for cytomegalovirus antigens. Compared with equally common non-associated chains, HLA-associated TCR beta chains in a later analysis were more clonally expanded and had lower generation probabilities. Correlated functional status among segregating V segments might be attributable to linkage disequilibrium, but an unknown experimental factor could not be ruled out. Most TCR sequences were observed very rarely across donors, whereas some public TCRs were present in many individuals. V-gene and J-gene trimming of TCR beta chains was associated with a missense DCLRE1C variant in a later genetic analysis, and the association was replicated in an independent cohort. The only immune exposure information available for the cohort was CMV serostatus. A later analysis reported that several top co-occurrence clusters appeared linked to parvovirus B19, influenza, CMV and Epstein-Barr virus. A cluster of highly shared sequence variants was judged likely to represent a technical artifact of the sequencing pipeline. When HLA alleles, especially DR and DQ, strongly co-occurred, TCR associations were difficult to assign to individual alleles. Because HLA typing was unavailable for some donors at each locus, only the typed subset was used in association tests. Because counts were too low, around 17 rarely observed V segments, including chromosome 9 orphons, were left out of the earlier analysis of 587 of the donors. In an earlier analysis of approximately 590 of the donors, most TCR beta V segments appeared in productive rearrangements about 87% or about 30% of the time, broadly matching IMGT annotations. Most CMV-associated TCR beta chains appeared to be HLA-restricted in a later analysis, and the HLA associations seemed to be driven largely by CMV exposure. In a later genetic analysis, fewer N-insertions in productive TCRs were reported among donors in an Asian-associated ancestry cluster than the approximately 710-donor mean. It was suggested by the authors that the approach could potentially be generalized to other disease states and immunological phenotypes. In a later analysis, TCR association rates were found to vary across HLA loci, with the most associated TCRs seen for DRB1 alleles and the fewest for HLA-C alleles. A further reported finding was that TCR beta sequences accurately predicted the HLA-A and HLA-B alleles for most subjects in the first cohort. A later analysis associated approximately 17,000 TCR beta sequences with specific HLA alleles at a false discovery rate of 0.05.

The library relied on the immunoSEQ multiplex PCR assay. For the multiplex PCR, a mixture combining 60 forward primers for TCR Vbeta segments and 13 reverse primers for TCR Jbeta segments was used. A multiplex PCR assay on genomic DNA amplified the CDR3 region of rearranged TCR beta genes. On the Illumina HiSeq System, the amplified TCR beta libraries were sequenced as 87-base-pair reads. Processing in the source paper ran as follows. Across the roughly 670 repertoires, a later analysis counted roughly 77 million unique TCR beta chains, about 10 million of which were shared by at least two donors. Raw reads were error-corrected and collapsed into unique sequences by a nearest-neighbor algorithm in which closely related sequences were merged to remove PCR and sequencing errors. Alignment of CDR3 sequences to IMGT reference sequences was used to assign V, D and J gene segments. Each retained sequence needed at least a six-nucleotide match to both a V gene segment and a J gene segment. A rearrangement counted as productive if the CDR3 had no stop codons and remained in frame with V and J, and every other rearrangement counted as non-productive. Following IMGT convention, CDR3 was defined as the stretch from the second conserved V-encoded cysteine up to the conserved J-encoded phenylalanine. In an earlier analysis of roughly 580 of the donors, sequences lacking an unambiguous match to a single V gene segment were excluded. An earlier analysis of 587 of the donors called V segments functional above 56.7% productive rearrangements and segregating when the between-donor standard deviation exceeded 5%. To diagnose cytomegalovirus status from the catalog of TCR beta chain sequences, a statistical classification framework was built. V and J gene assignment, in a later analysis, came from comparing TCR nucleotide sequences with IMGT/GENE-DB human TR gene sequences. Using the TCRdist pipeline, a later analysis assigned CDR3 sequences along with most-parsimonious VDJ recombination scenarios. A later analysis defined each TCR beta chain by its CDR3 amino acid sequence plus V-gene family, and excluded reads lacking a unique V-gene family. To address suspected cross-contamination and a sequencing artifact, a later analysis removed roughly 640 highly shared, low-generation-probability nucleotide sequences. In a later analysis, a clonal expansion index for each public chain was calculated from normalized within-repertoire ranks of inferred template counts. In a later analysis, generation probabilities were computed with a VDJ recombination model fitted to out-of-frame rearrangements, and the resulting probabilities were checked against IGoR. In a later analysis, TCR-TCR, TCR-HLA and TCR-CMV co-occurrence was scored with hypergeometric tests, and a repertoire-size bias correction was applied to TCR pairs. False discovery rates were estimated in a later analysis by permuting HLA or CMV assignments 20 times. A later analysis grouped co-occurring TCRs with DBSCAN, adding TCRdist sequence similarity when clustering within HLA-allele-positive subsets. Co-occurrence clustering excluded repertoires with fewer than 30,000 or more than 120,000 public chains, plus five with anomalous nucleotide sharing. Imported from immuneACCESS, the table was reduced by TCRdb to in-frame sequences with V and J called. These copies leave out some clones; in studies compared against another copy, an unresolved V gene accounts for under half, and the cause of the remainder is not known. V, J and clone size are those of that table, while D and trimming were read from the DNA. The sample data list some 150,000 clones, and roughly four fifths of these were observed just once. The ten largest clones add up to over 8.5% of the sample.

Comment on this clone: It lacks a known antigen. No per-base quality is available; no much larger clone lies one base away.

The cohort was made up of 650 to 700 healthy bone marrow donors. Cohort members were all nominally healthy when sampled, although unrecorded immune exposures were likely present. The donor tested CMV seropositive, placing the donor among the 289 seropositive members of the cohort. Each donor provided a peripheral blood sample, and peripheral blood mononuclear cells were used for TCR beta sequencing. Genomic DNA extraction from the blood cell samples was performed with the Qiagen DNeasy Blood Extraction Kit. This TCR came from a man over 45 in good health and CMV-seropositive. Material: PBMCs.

The CDR3 corresponds to CASSLLGSSYEQYF. The sequence in DNA is TGCGCCAGCAGCTTGCTGGGCAGCTCCTACGAGCAGTACTTC. The rearranged segments are TRBV5-1 and TRBJ2-7; no D gene is confidently identified. Looking up the germline V gene yields CDR1 SGHRS and CDR2 YFSETQ. V is cut by 1 base and J by 0 bases, and the space between the germline ends is 8 bases. The CDR3 starts with the cysteine, ends with the phenylalanine, and has 14 residues. Here the CDR3 DNA is all that survives: 42 bases in frame from base 1.